Listed below are T cell receptor beta chains from one sample, sequenced in a study of radiotherapy plus CTLA-4 blockade in lung cancer. The table came from immunoSEQ multiplex PCR; TCRdb's copy has only in-frame clones and leaves some out. The sample gives tens of thousands of clones, 60% to 80% of which show up once; 4% to 5.5% is in the top ten. The material sequenced was peripheral blood, taken from a patient treated with radiotherapy plus ipilimumab. The receptors were sampled from a human donor with non-small cell lung cancer whose response to radiotherapy plus ipilimumab could not be evaluated. Both conserved end residues are part of each CDR3. Each record gives: clone size, D gene, V gene, J gene, CDR3 protein, CDR3 DNA. D genes are given only for firm matches. The size field is filled for only some rows; it gives once, few, many or a size class.

>-|TRBD1|TRBV7-2|TRBJ2-7
CASSRPGTGGEQYF
TGTGCCAGCAGCCGTCCCGGGACAGGGGGCGAGCAGTACTTC
>-|TRBD2|TRBV4-1|TRBJ2-1
CASSQRLAGGGEQFF
TGCGCCAGCAGCCAACGACTAGCGGGAGGGGGTGAGCAGTTCTTC
>-|TRBD1|TRBV6-5|TRBJ1-5
CASSGQGSQPQHF
TGTGCCAGCAGTGGACAGGGAAGTCAGCCCCAGCATTTT
>-|-|TRBV11-3|TRBJ2-1
CASSTRDTGGDEQFF
TGTGCCAGCAGCACCCGGGACACAGGTGGAGATGAGCAGTTCTTC
>-|-|TRBV6-4|TRBJ2-7
CASSDSESGWSYEQYF
TGTGCCAGCAGTGACTCGGAGAGCGGGTGGTCCTACGAGCAGTACTTC
>-|-|TRBV7-2|TRBJ2-7
CASSSQTYEQYF
TGTGCCAGCAGCTCCCAAACCTACGAGCAGTACTTC
>-|-|TRBV28|TRBJ1-1
CASSPPGRGRNTEAFF
TGTGCCAGCAGTCCCCCGGGGCGGGGGAGAAACACTGAAGCCTTCTTT
>few|-|TRBV4-3|TRBJ1-2
CASSQDHGQFIYGYTF
TGCGCCAGCAGCCAAGATCACGGACAGTTCATCTATGGCTACACCTTC
>once|TRBD2|TRBV5-1|TRBJ2-7
CASSLVAGSNEQYF
TGCGCCAGCAGCTTGGTAGCGGGAAGTAACGAGCAGTACTTC
>once|-|TRBV4-3|TRBJ1-3
CASSQEWATGNTIYF
TGCGCCAGCAGCCAAGAGTGGGCAACCGGAAACACCATATATTTT
>-|TRBD1|TRBV11-2|TRBJ2-5
CASSTGQGEAETQYF
TGTGCCAGCAGCACGGGACAGGGGGAAGCAGAGACCCAGTACTTC
>-|-|TRBV5-1|TRBJ2-1
CASSLSPLGGLNEQFF
TGCGCCAGCAGCTTATCCCCCCTTGGAGGGTTAAATGAGCAGTTCTTC
>-|-|TRBV12-2|TRBJ2-1
CASRPPRNNEQFF
TGTGCAAGTCGCCCCCCCAGAAACAATGAGCAGTTCTTC
>-|TRBD1|TRBV19|TRBJ2-3
CATRDRGSGDTQYF
TGTGCCACCCGGGACAGGGGGTCGGGAGATACGCAGTATTTT
>-|TRBD1|TRBV11-3|TRBJ2-5
CASSLEPSGGQGPAGTQYF
TGTGCCAGCAGCTTAGAACCCTCAGGGGGACAGGGCCCGGCGGGGACCCAGTACTTC
>-|-|TRBV5-5|TRBJ2-1
CASSLVYYNEQFF
TGTGCCAGCAGCTTGGTTTATTACAATGAGCAGTTCTTC
>few|TRBD1|TRBV5-1|TRBJ1-4
CASSLGTGVTNEKLFF
TGCGCCAGCAGCTTGGGGACAGGAGTAACTAATGAAAAACTGTTTTTT
>once|TRBD1|TRBV15|TRBJ1-5
CATSRGGTGGQPQHF
TGTGCCACCAGCAGAGGAGGGACAGGGGGTCAGCCCCAGCATTTT
>once|-|TRBV11-2|TRBJ1-1
CASTRSQGNTEAFF
TGTGCCAGCACCCGATCACAGGGGAACACTGAAGCTTTCTTT
>-|TRBD1|TRBV19|TRBJ1-5
CASSPTGGWNNQPQHF
TGTGCCAGTAGTCCAACAGGGGGTTGGAACAATCAGCCCCAGCATTTT
>-|TRBD1|TRBV2|TRBJ2-1
CASRGDSYNEQFF
TGTGCCAGCAGAGGGGACAGCTACAATGAGCAGTTCTTC
>-|-|TRBV2|TRBJ1-2
CASEIILNGYTF
TGTGCCAGCGAGATCATTTTGAATGGCTACACCTTC
>-|TRBD1|TRBV27|TRBJ1-2
CASSLYWTGGGGYTF
TGTGCCAGCAGTTTATATTGGACAGGGGGGGGTGGCTACACCTTC
>-|TRBD1|TRBV4-1|TRBJ1-4
CASSQKDRGREKLFF
TGCGCCAGCAGCCAAAAGGACAGGGGGCGTGAAAAACTGTTTTTT
>-|-|TRBV6-5|TRBJ1-2
CASSQGGDYGYTF
TGTGCCAGCAGTCAGGGAGGCGACTATGGCTACACCTTC
>few|-|TRBV11-2|TRBJ2-1
CASSFSQARQRGNEQFF
TGTGCCAGCAGCTTTAGCCAGGCGAGACAAAGGGGCAATGAGCAGTTCTTC
>-|TRBD2|TRBV7-2|TRBJ2-1
CASSFFSSGRGDEQFF
TGTGCCAGCAGCTTCTTTTCTAGCGGGAGAGGGGATGAGCAGTTCTTC
>-|TRBD1|TRBV4-3|TRBJ2-7
CASSQGTGWDYEQYF
TGCGCCAGCAGCCAAGGGACAGGGTGGGACTACGAGCAGTACTTC
>-|-|TRBV4-3|TRBJ2-1
CATGSRHYNEQFF
TGCGCCACCGGGAGCCGCCATTACAATGAGCAGTTCTTC
>once|-|TRBV6-1|TRBJ2-7
CASSEFGGLSYEQYF
TGTGCCAGCAGTGAGTTCGGGGGACTTTCCTACGAGCAGTACTTC
>-|TRBD2|TRBV5-4|TRBJ2-3
CASSPGGGDISDTQYF
TGTGCCAGCAGCCCCGGTGGGGGGGATATTTCGGATACGCAGTATTTT
>-|TRBD1|TRBV5-5|TRBJ1-2
CASSIRDRDYGYTF
TGTGCCAGCAGCATACGGGACAGGGACTATGGCTACACCTTC
>-|-|TRBV19|TRBJ1-5
CASGDTYQPQHF
TGTGCCAGTGGGGACACCTATCAGCCCCAGCATTTT
>-|TRBD2|TRBV18|TRBJ2-1
CASSPQGGLAGVNEQFF
TGTGCCAGCTCACCACAGGGCGGGCTAGCGGGAGTAAATGAGCAGTTCTTC
>-|-|TRBV27|TRBJ2-7
CASSPRLGSYEQYF
TGTGCCAGCAGTCCCAGACTGGGCTCCTACGAGCAGTACTTC
>-|-|TRBV5-1|TRBJ2-5
CASSSQGFETQYF
TGCGCCAGCAGCTCCCAGGGGTTTGAGACCCAGTACTTC
>-|-|TRBV18|TRBJ1-1
CASSPGGRPEAFF
TGTGCCAGCTCACCAGGTGGGAGGCCTGAAGCTTTCTTT
>-|-|TRBV7-9|TRBJ2-7
CASSPGTAGYEEQYF
TGTGCCAGCAGCCCGGGGACTGCTGGCTACGAGGAGCAGTACTTC
>-|-|TRBV7-8|TRBJ1-1
CASSFRVGTEAFF
TGTGCCAGCAGTTTTCGGGTTGGCACTGAAGCTTTCTTT
>-|-|TRBV7-2|TRBJ2-7
CTSSPYRSTYEQYF
TGTACCAGCAGCCCTTACAGGAGTACCTACGAGCAGTACTTC
>-|-|TRBV7-9|TRBJ2-7
CASSQDPFKEADVLYEQYF
TGTGCCAGCAGCCAAGACCCGTTCAAGGAGGCGGATGTGCTCTACGAGCAGTACTTC
>few|TRBD2|TRBV5-1|TRBJ2-7
CASSFGRLAAAHLYEQYF
TGCGCCAGCAGCTTTGGGAGACTAGCGGCTGCCCACCTCTACGAGCAGTACTTC
>few|-|TRBV18|TRBJ2-2
CASSSVTNTGELFF
TGTGCCAGCTCCTCGGTGACGAACACCGGGGAGCTGTTTTTT
>-|-|TRBV28|TRBJ2-1
CASSLPGSDEQFF
TGTGCCAGCAGTTTACCCGGGAGCGATGAGCAGTTCTTC
>-|-|TRBV11-2|TRBJ2-7
CASSLGGGSSYEQYF
TGTGCCAGCAGCTTAGGCGGCGGCAGCTCCTACGAGCAGTACTTC
>-|-|TRBV5-1|TRBJ2-1
CASSLVTYNEQFF
TGCGCCAGCAGCTTGGTCACCTACAATGAGCAGTTCTTC
>-|-|TRBV19|TRBJ2-3
CATALDGNTDTQYF
TGTGCCACCGCCTTAGACGGGAACACAGATACGCAGTATTTT
>-|-|TRBV6-5|TRBJ1-4
CASSYQAGSNEKLFF
TGTGCCAGCAGTTACCAGGCCGGGAGTAATGAAAAACTGTTTTTT
>-|-|TRBV4-3|TRBJ2-7
CASSQDLVRGNYEQYF
TGCGCCAGCAGCCAAGACCTAGTTCGCGGGAATTACGAGCAGTACTTC
>-|-|TRBV30|TRBJ2-7
CAWRVNGRGYEQYF
TGTGCCTGGAGGGTTAACGGGCGGGGTTACGAGCAGTACTTC
>-|TRBD2|TRBV10-2|TRBJ2-1
CASSVNSGSSEQFF
TGCGCCAGCAGTGTCAATAGCGGGAGTAGTGAGCAGTTCTTC
>-|TRBD1|TRBV4-3|TRBJ2-7
CASSYSGTGESYEQYF
TGCGCCAGCAGCTATTCCGGGACAGGGGAATCCTACGAGCAGTACTTC
>-|TRBD1|TRBV4-3|TRBJ1-1
CASSPDRGSIGEAFF
TGCGCCAGCAGCCCCGACAGGGGAAGTATTGGTGAAGCTTTCTTT
>-|TRBD1|TRBV5-1|TRBJ1-1
CASSLGQGAEAFF
TGCGCCAGCAGCTTGGGACAGGGGGCTGAAGCTTTCTTT
>-|-|TRBV7-2|TRBJ2-1
CASSSLAQFVSPVF
TGTGCCAGCAGCTCCCTAGCCCAGTTTGTTAGCCCGGTCTTC